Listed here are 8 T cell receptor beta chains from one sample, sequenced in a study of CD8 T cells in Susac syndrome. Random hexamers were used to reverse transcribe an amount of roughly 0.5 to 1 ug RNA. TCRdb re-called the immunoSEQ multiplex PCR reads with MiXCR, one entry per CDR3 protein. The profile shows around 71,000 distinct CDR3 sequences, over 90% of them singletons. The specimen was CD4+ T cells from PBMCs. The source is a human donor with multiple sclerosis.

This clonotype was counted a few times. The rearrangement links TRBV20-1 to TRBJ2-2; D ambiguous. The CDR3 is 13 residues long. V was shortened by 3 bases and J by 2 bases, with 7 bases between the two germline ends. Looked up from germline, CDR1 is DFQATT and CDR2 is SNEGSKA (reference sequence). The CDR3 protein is CSARGRNTGELFF. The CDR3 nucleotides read TGCAGTGCTAGGGGAAGAAACACCGGGGAGCTGTTTTTT.

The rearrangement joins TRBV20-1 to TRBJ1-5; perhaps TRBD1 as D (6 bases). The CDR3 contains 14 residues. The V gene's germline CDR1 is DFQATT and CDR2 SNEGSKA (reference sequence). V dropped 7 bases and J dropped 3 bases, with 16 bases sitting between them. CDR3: CSVGGRAINQPQHF. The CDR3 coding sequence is TGCAGTGTTGGGGGGCGCGCGATCAATCAGCCCCAGCATTTT.

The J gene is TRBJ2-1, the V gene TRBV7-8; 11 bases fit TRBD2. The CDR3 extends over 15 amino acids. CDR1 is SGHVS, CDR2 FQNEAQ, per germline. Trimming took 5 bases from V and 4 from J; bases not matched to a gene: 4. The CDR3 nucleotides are TGTGCCAGCAGCCATAGCGGGGGGGCGTACAATGAGCAGTTCTTC. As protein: CASSHSGGAYNEQFF. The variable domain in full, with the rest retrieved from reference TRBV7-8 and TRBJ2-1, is GAGVSQSPRYKVAKRGQDVALRCDPISGHVSLFWYQQALGQGPEFLTYFQNEAQLDKSGLPSDRFFAERPEGSVSTLKIQRTQQEDSAVYLCASSHSGGAYNEQFFGPGTRLTVL.

The DNA for the CDR3 is TGCGCCAGCCTAGGGGGAGGCCCGGCAGATACGCAGTATTTT. Residues: CASLGGGPADTQYF. The chain has TRBV5-1 and TRBJ2-3; either TRBD1 or TRBD2 may supply D (6 bases each). CDR3 length: 14 residues. Germline loops: CDR1 SGHRS, CDR2 YFSETQ. Trimming pared 7 bases from V and 4 bases from J, leaving 16 bases between. Together with reference TRBV5-1 and TRBJ2-3, the CDR3 gives the full variable domain: KAGVTQTPRYLIKTRGQQVTLSCSPISGHRSVSWYQQTPGQGLQFLFEYFSETQRNKGNFPGRFSGRQFSNSRSEMNVSTLELGDSALYLCASLGGGPADTQYFGPGTRLTVL.

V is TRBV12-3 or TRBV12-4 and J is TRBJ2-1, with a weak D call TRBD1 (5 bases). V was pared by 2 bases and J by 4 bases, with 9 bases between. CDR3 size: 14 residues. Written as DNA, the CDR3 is TGTGCCAGCAGTTTACAAGGGGTATACAATGAGCAGTTCTTC. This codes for CASSLQGVYNEQFF.

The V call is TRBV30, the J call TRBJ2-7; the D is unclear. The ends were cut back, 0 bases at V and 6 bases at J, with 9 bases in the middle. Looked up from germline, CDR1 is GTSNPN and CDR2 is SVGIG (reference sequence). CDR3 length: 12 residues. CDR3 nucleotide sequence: TGTGCCTGGAGTGTACGATTCGGCGAGCAGTACTTC. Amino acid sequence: CAWSVRFGEQYF.

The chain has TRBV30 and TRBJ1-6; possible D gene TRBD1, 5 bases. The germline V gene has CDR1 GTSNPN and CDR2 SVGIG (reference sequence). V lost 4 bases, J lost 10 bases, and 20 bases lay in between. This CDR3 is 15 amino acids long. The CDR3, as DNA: TGTGCCTGGACTTTCCCCACGGGGGGGAGGTCACCCCTCCACTTT. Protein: CAWTFPTGGRSPLHF.

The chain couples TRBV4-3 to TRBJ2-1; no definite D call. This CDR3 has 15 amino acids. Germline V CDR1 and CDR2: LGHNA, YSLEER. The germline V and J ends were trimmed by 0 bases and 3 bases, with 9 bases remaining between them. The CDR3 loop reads CASSQDRADYNEQFF. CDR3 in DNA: TGCGCCAGCAGCCAAGATCGCGCTGACTACAATGAGCAGTTCTTC.